This TCR beta chain was sequenced during a study of cytomegalovirus exposure and HLA in healthy donors. Study-wide points: Earlier findings revealed that most TCR beta V segments proved productive either about 90% or about 30% of the time.

The junction had 10 bases not matched to a gene; V was cut back by 4 bases and J by 7 bases. The CDR3 sequence is 16 residues long. From germline, CDR1 is SGHRS and CDR2 YFSETQ. Use of 60 Vbeta and 13 Jbeta primers characterized the PCR. In the study's own analysis: An analysis performed later counted around 80 million unique TCR beta chains (roughly 11 million of them shared). Produced via immunoSEQ multiplex PCR; TCRdb's table is partial and in-frame only. Clonal size and the V and J genes are those of that table, whereas D and trimming came from the DNA. The sample has roughly 69,000 clones, around 66% seen once. Note on this clone: Its antigen remains unknown.

The sequenced material came from PBMCs. This receptor was taken from a male donor in good health and CMV-seropositive. The V gene is TRBV5-1, the J gene TRBJ1-6; TRBD1 agrees at 8 bases. CDR3 sequence: CASSPVSGTGNSPLHF. The CDR3 DNA is TGCGCCAGCAGCCCGGTTTCCGGGACAGGAAATTCACCCCTCCACTTT.